This is a list of T cell receptor beta chains from one sample in a study of cytomegalovirus exposure and HLA in healthy donors. Sequenced by immunoSEQ multiplex PCR; TCRdb stores in-frame clones only, minus some. The sample records about 210,000 clones, almost 80% being singletons. Sequenced sample: PBMCs. The receptors originated from a male donor in good health and CMV-seronegative. Both conserved end residues are part of each CDR3. The D gene is left open where the match is weak. For some rows the clone size is stated as once, few or many, or as a class when expanded; others skip it.

d_call,j_call,v_call,clone_size,cdr3_nt,cdr3_aa
TRBD2,TRBJ2-7,TRBV7-8,NA,TGTGCCAGCAGCTTAGCGGTGGCTAGCGGGACAGTTTACGAGCAGTACTTC,CASSLAVASGTVYEQYF
TRBD2,TRBJ2-7,TRBV11-1,NA,TGTGCCAGCAGCGTACCGGGACTAGCGAGGGCCTACGAGCAGTACTTC,CASSVPGLARAYEQYF
TRBD1,TRBJ2-7,TRBV4-2,NA,TGTGCCAGCAGCTTAGTCTCCGCGCACGGGACAGACCCCTACGAGCAGTACTTC,CASSLVSAHGTDPYEQYF
NA,TRBJ1-2,TRBV7-9,NA,TGTTCCAGCAGCTTAGAAGCCTCTAACTATGGCTACACCTTC,CSSSLEASNYGYTF
TRBD1,TRBJ2-3,TRBV7-3,NA,TGTGCCAGCAGCTTATCCGGACAGGCAGATACGCAGTATTTT,CASSLSGQADTQYF
NA,TRBJ2-1,TRBV30,once,TGTGCCTGGAGTGTAGGGGATGAGCAGTTCTTC,CAWSVGDEQFF
NA,TRBJ2-7,TRBV27,NA,TGTGCCAGCAGCCACCAATCCAGGGGTAGCACCTACGAGCAGTACTTC,CASSHQSRGSTYEQYF
NA,TRBJ1-5,TRBV5-1,NA,TGCGCCAGCAGCGACGGGACACTTAGCAATCAGCCCCAGCATTTT,CASSDGTLSNQPQHF
NA,TRBJ1-6,TRBV5-1,NA,TGCGCCAGCAGCTCAGATCATAATTCACCCCTCCACTTT,CASSSDHNSPLHF
NA,TRBJ1-1,TRBV6-5,NA,TGTGCCAGCAGTCCCCCAGGGAGGATGACTGAAGCTTTCTTT,CASSPPGRMTEAFF
NA,TRBJ1-5,TRBV5-6,NA,TGTGCCAGCAGCTTGGGGGCAGGGGCCAGCAATCAGCCCCAGCATTTT,CASSLGAGASNQPQHF
TRBD1,TRBJ2-7,TRBV7-9,NA,TGTGCCAGCAGCCCCCGGGACAGGGGTTACGAGCAGTACTTC,CASSPRDRGYEQYF
NA,TRBJ1-4,TRBV21-1,NA,TGTGCCAGCAGCAAACTACGGGACAGACCGAATGAAAAACTGTTTTTT,CASSKLRDRPNEKLFF
NA,TRBJ2-4,TRBV6-5,NA,TGTGCCAGCAGTTACCCCGGGGGATTCAAAAACATTCAGTACTTC,CASSYPGGFKNIQYF
TRBD1,TRBJ2-2,TRBV5-1,NA,TGCGCCAGCAGCGCGGGGACAGGGGTGTTGACCGGGGAGCTGTTTTTT,CASSAGTGVLTGELFF
NA,TRBJ1-5,TRBV19,NA,TGTGCCAGTAGTCTATCGCTGACAGCAGTCTATAGCAATCAGCCCCAGCATTTT,CASSLSLTAVYSNQPQHF
NA,TRBJ1-5,TRBV28,NA,TGTGCCAGCAGTTTAGAGGTTTGGAAGGGGAATCAGCCCCAGCATTTT,CASSLEVWKGNQPQHF
TRBD1,TRBJ1-1,TRBV2,NA,TGTGCCAGCAGCGCCTACGACAGGGGGATCACTGAAGCTTTCTTT,CASSAYDRGITEAFF
TRBD2,TRBJ2-5,TRBV7-2,NA,TGTGCCAGCAGCTTGAGGACTAGCGGGGGACCAGAGACCCAGTACTTC,CASSLRTSGGPETQYF
TRBD2,TRBJ2-5,TRBV7-2,NA,TGTGCCAGCAGCTTGCGGGGGCAAGAGACCCAGTACTTC,CASSLRGQETQYF
NA,TRBJ1-1,TRBV15,NA,TGTGCCACCAGCAGAGAACAGGCACTAATGAACACTGAAGCTTTCTTT,CATSREQALMNTEAFF
NA,TRBJ1-2,TRBV18,NA,TGTGCCAGCTCACCAGGCGAGACTTATGGCTACACCTTC,CASSPGETYGYTF
NA,TRBJ1-2,TRBV28,NA,TGTGCCAGCAGCCCAGACGACAGCCGACTTCATTCCAGCTACACCTTC,CASSPDDSRLHSSYTF
TRBD1,TRBJ1-2,TRBV27,NA,TGTGCCAGCAGTTTCCAGGGACAGGGATATGGCTACACCTTC,CASSFQGQGYGYTF
TRBD1,TRBJ1-2,TRBV14,NA,TGTGCCAGCAGCCCCCCCGGACAGGGGAACTATGGCTACACCTTC,CASSPPGQGNYGYTF
TRBD1,TRBJ2-2,TRBV5-4,few,TGTGCCAGCAGCTTCAGGGGGCGAACCGGGGAGCTGTTTTTT,CASSFRGRTGELFF
NA,TRBJ1-4,TRBV19,once,TGTGCCAGCCCGGAAGAGGGCGAAAAACTGTTTTTT,CASPEEGEKLFF